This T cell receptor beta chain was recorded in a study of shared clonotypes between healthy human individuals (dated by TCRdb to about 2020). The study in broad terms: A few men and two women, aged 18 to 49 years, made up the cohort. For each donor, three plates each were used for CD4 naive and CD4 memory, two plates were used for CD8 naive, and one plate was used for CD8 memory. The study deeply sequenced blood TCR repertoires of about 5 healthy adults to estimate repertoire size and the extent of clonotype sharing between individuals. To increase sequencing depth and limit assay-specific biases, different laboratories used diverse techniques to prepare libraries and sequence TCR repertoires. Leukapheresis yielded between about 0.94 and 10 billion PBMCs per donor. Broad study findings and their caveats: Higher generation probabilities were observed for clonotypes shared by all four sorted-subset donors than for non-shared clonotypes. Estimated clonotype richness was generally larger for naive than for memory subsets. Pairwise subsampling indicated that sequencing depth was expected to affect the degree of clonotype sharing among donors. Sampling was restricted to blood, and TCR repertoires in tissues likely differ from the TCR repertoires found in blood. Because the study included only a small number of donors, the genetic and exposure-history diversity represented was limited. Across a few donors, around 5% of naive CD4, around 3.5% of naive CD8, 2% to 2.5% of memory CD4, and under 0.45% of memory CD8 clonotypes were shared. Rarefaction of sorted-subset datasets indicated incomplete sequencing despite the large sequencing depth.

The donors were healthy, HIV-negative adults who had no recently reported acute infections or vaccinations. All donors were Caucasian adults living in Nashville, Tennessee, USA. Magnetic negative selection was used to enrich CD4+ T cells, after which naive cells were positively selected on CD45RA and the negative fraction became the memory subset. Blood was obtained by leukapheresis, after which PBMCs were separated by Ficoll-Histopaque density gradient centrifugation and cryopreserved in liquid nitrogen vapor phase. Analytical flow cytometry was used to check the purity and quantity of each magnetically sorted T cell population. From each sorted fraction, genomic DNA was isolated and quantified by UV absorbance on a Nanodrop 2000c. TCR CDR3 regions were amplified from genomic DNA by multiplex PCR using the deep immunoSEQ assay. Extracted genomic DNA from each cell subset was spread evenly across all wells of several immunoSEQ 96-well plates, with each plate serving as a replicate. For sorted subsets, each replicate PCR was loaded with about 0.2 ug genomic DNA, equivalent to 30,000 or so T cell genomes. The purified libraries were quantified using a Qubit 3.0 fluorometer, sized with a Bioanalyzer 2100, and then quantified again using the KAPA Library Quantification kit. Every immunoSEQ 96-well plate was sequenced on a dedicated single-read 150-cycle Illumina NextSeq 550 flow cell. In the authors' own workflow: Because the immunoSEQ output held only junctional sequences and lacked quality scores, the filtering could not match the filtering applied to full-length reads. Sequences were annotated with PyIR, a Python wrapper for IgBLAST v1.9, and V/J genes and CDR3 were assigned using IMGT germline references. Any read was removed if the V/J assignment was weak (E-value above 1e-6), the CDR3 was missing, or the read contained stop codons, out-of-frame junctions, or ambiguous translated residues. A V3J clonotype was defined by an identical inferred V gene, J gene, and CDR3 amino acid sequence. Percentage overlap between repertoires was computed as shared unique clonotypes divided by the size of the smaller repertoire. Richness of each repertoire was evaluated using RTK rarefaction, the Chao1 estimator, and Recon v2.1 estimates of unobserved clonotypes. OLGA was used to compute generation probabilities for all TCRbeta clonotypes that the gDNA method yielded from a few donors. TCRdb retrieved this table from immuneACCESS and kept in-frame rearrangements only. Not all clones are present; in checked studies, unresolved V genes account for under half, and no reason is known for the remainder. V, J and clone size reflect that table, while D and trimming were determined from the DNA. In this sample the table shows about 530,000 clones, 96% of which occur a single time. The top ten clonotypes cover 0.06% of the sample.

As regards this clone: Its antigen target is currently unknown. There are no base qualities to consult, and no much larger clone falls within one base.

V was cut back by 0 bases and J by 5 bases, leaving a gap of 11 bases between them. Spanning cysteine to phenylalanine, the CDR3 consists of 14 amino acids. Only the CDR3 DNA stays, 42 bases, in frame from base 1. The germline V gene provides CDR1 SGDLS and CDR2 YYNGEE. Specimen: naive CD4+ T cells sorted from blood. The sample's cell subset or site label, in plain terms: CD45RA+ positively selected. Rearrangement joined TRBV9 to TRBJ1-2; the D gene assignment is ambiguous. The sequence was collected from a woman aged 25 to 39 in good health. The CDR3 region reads CASSVGSGEYGYTF. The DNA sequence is TGTGCCAGCAGCGTAGGCTCAGGAGAGTATGGCTACACCTTC. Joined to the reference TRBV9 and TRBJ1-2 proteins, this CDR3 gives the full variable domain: DSGVTQTPKHLITATGQRVTLRCSPRSGDLSVYWYQQSLDQGLQFLIQYYNGEERAKGNILERFSAQQFPDLHSELNLSSLELGDSALYFCASSVGSGEYGYTFGSGTRLTVV.